The present T cell receptor (beta chain) was sequenced within a study of OX40 agonist ivuxolimab in advanced cancers. Study results and caveats: With doses of 0.1 to 3.0 mg/kg, CD4+ and CD8+ blood T cells had undergone clonal expansion by week 6.

Trimming cost V 6 bases and J 4 bases, with 22 bases left between them. The CDR3 extends over 17 amino acids. Germline CDR1 is LNHDA and CDR2 is SQIVND (reference sequence). The sample holds a few counts of this clone. Its target is unknown. Assay used: immunoSEQ multiplex PCR; TCRdb lists only in-frame clones, some missing. The table includes tens of thousands of clones, roughly 84% detected once. The material sequenced was CD4+ or CD8+ T cells sorted from blood, taken in a trial of the OX40 agonist ivuxolimab. The V call is TRBV19, the J call TRBJ2-1; D perhaps matches TRBD2 (6 bases). The receptor was isolated from an adult with an advanced solid tumor such as melanoma, head and neck, liver or kidney cancer. The DNA for the CDR3 is TGTGCCAGTAGGCTCACATCGGGGGACGACCTATACAATGAGCAGTTCTTC. This sequence encodes CASRLTSGDDLYNEQFF.